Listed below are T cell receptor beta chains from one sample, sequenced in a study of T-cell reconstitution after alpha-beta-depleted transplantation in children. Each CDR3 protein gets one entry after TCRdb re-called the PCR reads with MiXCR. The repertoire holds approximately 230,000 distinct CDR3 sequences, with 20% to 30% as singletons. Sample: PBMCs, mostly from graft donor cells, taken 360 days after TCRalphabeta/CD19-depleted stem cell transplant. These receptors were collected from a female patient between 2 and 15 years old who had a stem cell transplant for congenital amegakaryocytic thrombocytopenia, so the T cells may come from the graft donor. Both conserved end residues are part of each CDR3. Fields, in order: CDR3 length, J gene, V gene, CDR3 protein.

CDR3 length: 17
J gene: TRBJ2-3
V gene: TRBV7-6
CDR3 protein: CASSSGPGLAVTDTQYF

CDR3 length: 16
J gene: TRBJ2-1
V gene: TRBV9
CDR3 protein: CASSERLAGALNEQFF

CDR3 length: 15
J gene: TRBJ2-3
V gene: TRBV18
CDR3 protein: CASSPTPGATDTQYF

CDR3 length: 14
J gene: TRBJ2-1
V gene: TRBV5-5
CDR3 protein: CASSLAGPVNEQFF

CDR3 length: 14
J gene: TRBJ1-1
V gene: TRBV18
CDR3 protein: CASSKPSTNTEAFF

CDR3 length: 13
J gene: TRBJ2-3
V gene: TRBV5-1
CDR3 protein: CASSLIVTDTQYF

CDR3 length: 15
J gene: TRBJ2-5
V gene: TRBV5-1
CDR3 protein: CASSRGVAGEETQYF

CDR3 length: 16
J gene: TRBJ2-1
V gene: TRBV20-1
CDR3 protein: CSAPGLAGEGKNEQFF

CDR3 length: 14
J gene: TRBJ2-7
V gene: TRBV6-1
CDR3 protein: CASKKTWTGYEQYF

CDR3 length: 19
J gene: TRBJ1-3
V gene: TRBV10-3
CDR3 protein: CAISRDRGVPRSSGNTIYF

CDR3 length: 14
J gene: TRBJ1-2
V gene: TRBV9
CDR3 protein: CASSPGNRYYGYTF

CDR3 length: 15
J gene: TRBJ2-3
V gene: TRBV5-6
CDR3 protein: CASSRVGQSADTQYF

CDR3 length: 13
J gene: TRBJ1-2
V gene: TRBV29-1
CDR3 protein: CSVDRGWNYGYTF

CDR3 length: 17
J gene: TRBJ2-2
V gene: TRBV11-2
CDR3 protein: CASSFRASGPNTGELFF

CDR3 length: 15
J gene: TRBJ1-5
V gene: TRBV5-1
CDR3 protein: CASSLLGVDGQPQHF

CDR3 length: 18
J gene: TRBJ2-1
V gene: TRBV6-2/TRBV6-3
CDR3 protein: CASSYSQRGVHSYNEQFF

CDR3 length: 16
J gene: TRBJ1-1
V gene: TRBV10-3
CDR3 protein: CAISESGQLWGAEAFF

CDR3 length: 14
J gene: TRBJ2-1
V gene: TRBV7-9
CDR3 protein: CASSLGYGGHEQFF

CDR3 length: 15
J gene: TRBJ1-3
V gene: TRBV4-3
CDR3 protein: CASSQDLGVGNTIYF

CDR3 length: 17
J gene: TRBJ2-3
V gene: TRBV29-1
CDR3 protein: CSVDDRRPPLLMSTQYF

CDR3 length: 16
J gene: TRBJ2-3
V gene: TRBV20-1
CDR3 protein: CSASIGLAGGADTQYF

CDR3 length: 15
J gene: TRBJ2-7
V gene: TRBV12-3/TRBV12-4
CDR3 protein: CASSRERGPSYEQYF

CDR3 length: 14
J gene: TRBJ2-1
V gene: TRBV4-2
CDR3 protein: CASSLEDWDDEQFF

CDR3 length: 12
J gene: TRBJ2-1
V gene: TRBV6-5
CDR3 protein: CASRGGVNEQFF

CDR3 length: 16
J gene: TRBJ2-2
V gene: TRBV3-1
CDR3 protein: CASSQVGSANTGELFF

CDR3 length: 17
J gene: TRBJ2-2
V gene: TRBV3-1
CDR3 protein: CASSQGQVDPNPGELFF

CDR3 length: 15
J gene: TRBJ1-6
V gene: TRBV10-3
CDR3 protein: CAISGVSSYNSPLHF

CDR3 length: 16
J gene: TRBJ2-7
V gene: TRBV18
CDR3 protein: CASSPQLRDRAYEQYF

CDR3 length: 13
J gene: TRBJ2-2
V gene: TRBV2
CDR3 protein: CASSERSTGELFF

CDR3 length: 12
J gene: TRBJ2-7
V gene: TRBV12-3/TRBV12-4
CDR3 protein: CASSRKIYEQYF

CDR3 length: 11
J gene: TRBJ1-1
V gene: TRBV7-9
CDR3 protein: CASSLASEAFF

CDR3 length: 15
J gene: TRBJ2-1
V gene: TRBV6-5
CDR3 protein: CASFQAGGGNNEQFF

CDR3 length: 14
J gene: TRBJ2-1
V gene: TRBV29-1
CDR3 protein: CSVETGAGRNEQFF

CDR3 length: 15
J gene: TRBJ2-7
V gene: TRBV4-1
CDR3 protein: CASSTSPGTGYEQYF

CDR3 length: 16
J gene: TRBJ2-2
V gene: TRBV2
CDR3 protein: CASRAGTGIFTGELFF

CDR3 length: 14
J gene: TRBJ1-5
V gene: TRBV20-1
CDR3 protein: CSAQEVLGNQPQHF

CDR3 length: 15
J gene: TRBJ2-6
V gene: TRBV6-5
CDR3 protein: CASSSQGPGANVLTF

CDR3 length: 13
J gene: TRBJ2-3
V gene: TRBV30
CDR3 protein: CAWSGSYTDTQYF

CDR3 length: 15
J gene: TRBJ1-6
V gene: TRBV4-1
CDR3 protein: CASSQDPAVDSPLHF

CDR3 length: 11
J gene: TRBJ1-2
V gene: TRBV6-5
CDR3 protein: CASSRGYGYTF

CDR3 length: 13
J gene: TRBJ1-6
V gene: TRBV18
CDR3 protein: CASSPPGGSPLHF

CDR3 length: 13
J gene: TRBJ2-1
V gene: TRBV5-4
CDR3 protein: CASSPQGRVLQFF

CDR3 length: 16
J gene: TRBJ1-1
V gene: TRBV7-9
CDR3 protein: CASSLRGGGLNTEAFF

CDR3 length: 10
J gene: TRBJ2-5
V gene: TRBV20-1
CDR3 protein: CSAERVAQYF

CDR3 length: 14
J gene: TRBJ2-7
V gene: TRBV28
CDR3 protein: CASSPFGGTYEQYF

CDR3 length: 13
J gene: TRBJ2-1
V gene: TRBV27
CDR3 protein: CASSLSKNNEQFF

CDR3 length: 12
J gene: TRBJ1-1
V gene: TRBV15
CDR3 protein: CATSRENGGAFF

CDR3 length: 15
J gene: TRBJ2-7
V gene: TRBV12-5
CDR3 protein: CASGPLGDRSYEQYF

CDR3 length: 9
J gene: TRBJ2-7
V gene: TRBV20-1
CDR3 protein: CSAGYEQYF

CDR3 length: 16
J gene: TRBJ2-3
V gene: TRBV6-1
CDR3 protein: CASSEDRAPGYHTQYF

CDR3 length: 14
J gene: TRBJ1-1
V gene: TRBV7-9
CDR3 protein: CASSPGTGLTEAFF

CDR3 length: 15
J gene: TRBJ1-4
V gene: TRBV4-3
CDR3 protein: CASSQEKGGNEKLFF

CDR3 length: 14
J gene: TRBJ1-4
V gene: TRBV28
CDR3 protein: CASSLARGREKLFF